The 21 T cell receptor beta chains presented below share a single source sample, sequenced in a study of blood T cell repertoires in COVID-19. The protocol was immunoSEQ multiplex PCR, while the TCRdb copy is restricted to in-frame clones and leaves out a portion. Here the sample spans roughly 60,000 clones, 88% being singletons. Material for sequencing was peripheral blood. These receptors all come from a man in his fifties or sixties with active COVID-19.

The chain is built from TRBV4-1 and TRBJ1-2, with 11 bases aligning to TRBD1. CDR1 is MGHRA and CDR2 is YSYEKL in the germline V gene. The ends lost 1 base at V and 5 bases at J; junction bases unmatched: 12. The CDR3 consists of 18 residues. The CDR3 reads CASSQARTGGQAVYGYTF. CDR3 bases: TGCGCCAGCAGCCAAGCGAGGACAGGGGGCCAAGCGGTTTATGGCTACACCTTC.

The chain recombines TRBV2 with TRBJ1-5; TRBD1 agrees at 8 bases. V shed 4 bases, J shed 9 bases, and the junction held 8 bases outside the gene matches. Germline values: CDR1 SNHLY, CDR2 FYNNEI. The CDR3 totals 14 residues. The CDR3 loop reads CASSVDRVKGPQHF. The CDR3 nucleotides read TGTGCCAGCAGTGTGGACAGGGTGAAAGGGCCCCAGCATTTT. The whole variable domain, filled in from reference TRBV2 and TRBJ1-5, reads EPEVTQTPSHQVTQMGQEVILRCVPISNHLYFYWYRQILGQKVEFLVSFYNNEISEKSEIFDDQFSVERPDGSNFTLKIRSTKLEDSAMYFCASSVDRVKGPQHFGDGTRLSIL.

The chain recombines TRBV7-3 with TRBJ2-1; D possibly corresponds to TRBD2 (6 bases). CDR1 is SGHTA, CDR2 FQGTGA, per germline. The CDR3 runs 16 residues. V lost 5 bases to trimming and J lost 5 bases, with 19 bases between them. CDR3 in amino acids: CASSPRTSLTNNEQFF. CDR3 DNA: TGTGCCAGCAGCCCCCGTACTAGCCTTACCAACAATGAGCAGTTCTTC.

V gene TRBV5-1 combines with J gene TRBJ1-4, with a tentative D call TRBD1 (5 bases). V was cut by 1 base and J by 4 bases, with 11 bases left in between. The CDR3 sequence is 15 residues long. Germline lookup yields CDR1 SGHRS and CDR2 YFSETQ. CDR3 DNA sequence: TGCGCCAGCAGCTTGTCGGGGACTAGTAATGAAAAACTGTTTTTT. The encoded protein is CASSLSGTSNEKLFF.

The chain employs TRBV5-1 and TRBJ1-5; 7 positions agree with TRBD1. Germline V gene lookup returns CDR1 SGHRS and CDR2 YFSETQ. The CDR3 extends over 16 amino acids. The V and J ends lost 0 bases and 3 bases, in that order; junction bases with no gene match: 6. CDR3 sequence reads: CASSLEPGGNNQPQHF. The CDR3 DNA is TGCGCCAGCAGCTTGGAACCAGGGGGAAACAATCAGCCCCAGCATTTT.

V usage is TRBV5-1 and J usage is TRBJ2-7; the D gene is possibly TRBD1 (6 bases). The germline V gene encodes CDR1 SGHRS and CDR2 YFSETQ. This CDR3 has 15 residues. V was trimmed by 3 bases and J by 5 bases, leaving 18 bases between them. The CDR3 nucleotides read TGCGCCAGCAGCTCTACAGGGTATGTGGGAGACGAGCAGTACTTC. It specifies CASSSTGYVGDEQYF.

J is TRBJ2-7 and V is TRBV11-2, with 11 bases that match TRBD1. The trim removed 5 bases at V and 1 base at J, leaving 4 bases unmatched. The CDR3 consists of 15 residues. Germline CDR1 SGHAT, CDR2 FQNNGV. Written as DNA, the CDR3 is TGTGCCAGCAGCCCCGGACAGGGGGCGTCCTACGAGCAGTACTTC. The encoded protein is CASSPGQGASYEQYF.

This clone came up a few times. This rearrangement joins TRBV6-1 to TRBJ1-1; weak D call: TRBD1 (5 bases). V was cut by 2 bases and J by 8 bases, with 15 bases left in between. From germline, CDR1 is MNHNS and CDR2 SASEGT. The CDR3 extends over 14 amino acids. CDR3 DNA sequence: TGTGCCAGCAGTGAATTTGGGGCTGGGGCCGAAGCTTTCTTT. The encoded protein is CASSEFGAGAEAFF.

CDR3 in amino acids: CSVEVADRSSYEQYF. CDR3 coding DNA: TGCAGCGTTGAAGTTGCGGACAGGAGCTCCTACGAGCAGTACTTC. This chain connects TRBV29-1 to TRBJ2-7, with 7 nucleotides matching TRBD1. The CDR3 has 15 amino acids. Germline V gene sequence: CDR1 SQVTM, CDR2 ANQGSEA. V gave up 1 base and J gave up 0 bases; unmatched junction bases: 6.

This chain uses TRBV27 with TRBJ2-6, with 7 bases identical to TRBD1. CDR1 and CDR2 (germline): MNHEY, SMNVEV (reference sequence). CDR3 length: 17 amino acids. The V and J ends lost 3 bases and 0 bases, in that order; junction bases with no gene match: 5. The CDR3 here is CASSLRDRSSGANVLTF. The CDR3, as DNA: TGTGCCAGCAGTTTGAGGGACAGATCCTCTGGGGCCAACGTCCTGACTTTC.

This chain uses TRBV18 with TRBJ2-5; 13 bases are a match to TRBD2. J was trimmed by 2 bases and V by 5 bases; bases with no gene match: 8. Germline V lookup: CDR1 KGHSH, CDR2 LQKENI. This CDR3 comprises 17 residues. CDR3 coding DNA: TGTGCCAGCTCAACACGAACTAGCGGGAGGGGGCAAGAGACCCAGTACTTC. Protein: CASSTRTSGRGQETQYF.

This chain connects TRBV5-1 to TRBJ2-1; 8 positions match TRBD1. The CDR3 is 16 residues long. After removal of 3 bases from V and 5 bases from J, the junction contained 10 bases not matched to a gene. CDR1 SGHRS and CDR2 YFSETQ come from the germline V gene. The CDR3 coding sequence is TGCGCCAGCAGCTGGAACAGGGGGTCAATCAACAATGAGCAGTTCTTC. It yields the protein CASSWNRGSINNEQFF.

The genes are TRBV2 and TRBJ2-3; tentative D call: TRBD2 (5 bases). This CDR3 contains 15 residues. The ends were cut back, 1 base at V and 3 bases at J, with 11 bases in the middle. CDR1 and CDR2 (germline): SNHLY, FYNNEI. The CDR3 loop is CASSEGVASTDTQYF. Here the CDR3 DNA reads TGTGCCAGCAGTGAAGGGGTAGCGTCGACAGATACGCAGTATTTT.

The genes are TRBV25-1 and TRBJ2-7; no firm D call. This CDR3 has 14 amino acids. Germline CDR1 MGHDK, CDR2 SYGVNS. V dropped 4 bases and J dropped 1 base, with 11 bases sitting between them. This CDR3 reads CASSGPQVSYEQYF. Here the CDR3 DNA reads TGTGCCAGCAGTGGTCCCCAGGTTTCCTACGAGCAGTACTTC.

This clone was seen just once. This chain connects TRBV7-6 to TRBJ1-5, with TRBD1 matching over 8 bases. Germline V gene sequence: CDR1 SGHVS, CDR2 FNYEAQ. The CDR3 totals 17 residues. Losses at the gene ends were 4 bases for V and 1 base for J; bases not matched to a gene: 9. The DNA for the CDR3 is TGTGCCAGCAGCTCGGGGACAGGTTCATCCAGCAATCAGCCCCAGCATTTT. Amino acid sequence: CASSSGTGSSSNQPQHF.

The chain combines TRBV29-1 with TRBJ2-3; 9 bases map to TRBD2. The germline V gene has CDR1 SQVTM and CDR2 ANQGSEA. The CDR3 has 19 amino acids. The J segment lost 6 bases and the V segment lost 8 bases, leaving 27 bases of the junction unmatched. In DNA form, the CDR3 reads TGCAGCACCTCGGGTGGGGCTAGCGGGAATTCGTGGGACACTGATACGCAGTATTTT. Translating gives CSTSGGASGNSWDTDTQYF.

In this sample, this clone turned up once. V and J are TRBV7-2 and TRBJ2-1, with TRBD2 matching 7 bases. The CDR3 runs to 16 residues. Germline loops: CDR1 SGHTA, CDR2 FQGNSA. V lost 4 bases to trimming and J lost 5 bases; unmatched junction nucleotides: 11. CDR3 protein: CASSSRLATRDNEQFF. In nucleotides, the CDR3 is TGTGCCAGCAGCTCGAGACTAGCTACACGTGACAATGAGCAGTTCTTC.

The rearrangement joins TRBV14 to TRBJ2-6, with D possibly being TRBD1 (5 bases). V was shortened by 4 bases and J by 0 bases, with 19 bases between the two germline ends. The CDR3 length is 19 residues. Germline assignment: CDR1 SGHDN and CDR2 FVKESK. CDR3 nucleotide sequence: TGTGCCAGCAGCCCAAATTACGACAGCTTCTTCTCTGGGGCCAACGTCCTGACTTTC. This codes for CASSPNYDSFFSGANVLTF.

In the case of this clone: An end of the junction differs from the germline gene, which may be a read error. The V and J genes are TRBV7-6 and TRBJ2-2; 11 nucleotides align to TRBD1. Per germline, CDR1 SGHVS and CDR2 FNYEAQ. The CDR3 extends over 16 amino acids. CDR3: CAGSFRTGGNTGELFF. CDR3 coding DNA: TGTGCCGGCAGCTTTCGGACAGGGGGCAACACCGGGGAGCTGTTTTTT.

The rearrangement joins TRBV28 to TRBJ2-7; perhaps TRBD2 as D (7 bases). V was trimmed by 6 bases and J by 4 bases, leaving 13 bases between them. This CDR3 spans 13 amino acids. In germline, CDR1 is MDHEN, CDR2 SYDVKM. The CDR3, as DNA: TGTGCCAGCAGAAGGGGGAGGGGGTACGAGCAGTACTTC. Translation gives CASRRGRGYEQYF.

Only one count was recorded for this clone. The DNA for the CDR3 is TGTGCCAGCAGTTTATCGATCCTCAGGCTCCTCTACAATGAGCAGTTCTTC. It encodes CASSLSILRLLYNEQFF. The chain links TRBV28 to TRBJ2-1; D is uncertain. This CDR3 has 17 residues. The germline CDR1 and CDR2 sequences are MDHEN and SYDVKM. V gave up 1 base and J gave up 3 bases, with 16 bases separating them.